This T cell receptor (beta chain) was recorded in a study of shared clonotypes between healthy human individuals. As regards this clone: The junction does not match germline at one end; this may be a read error.

CD45RO negativity and positive selection for CCR7 defined naive CD8 cells, a population that excluded terminally differentiated effector memory CD45RA+ cells. This table comes from immunoSEQ multiplex PCR, and its TCRdb copy is limited to in-frame clones, with some not included. The repertoire includes about 650,000 clones, nearly 97% of them detected once, and about 0.11% sits in the top ten. The germline V gene encodes CDR1 LNHNV and CDR2 YYDKDF (reference sequence). The CDR3 spans 14 residues. The sequencing input was naive CD8+ T cells sorted from blood. The genes are TRBV15 and TRBJ2-3; D may match TRBD1 or TRBD2 (7 bases each). The clonotype was recovered from a woman aged 25 to 39 in good health. CDR3 nucleotide sequence: TGTGCCACCAGCGAACCAGCAGCAGGGGGGGAAAAGGATTTT. Translating it yields CATSEPAAGGEKDF.